These 18 T cell receptor beta chains came from one sample sequenced in a study of shared clonotypes between healthy human individuals. TCRdb keeps only in-frame clones here, not all; method: immunoSEQ multiplex PCR. The sample lists nearly 750,000 clones, 72% occurring once. The specimen sequenced was memory CD4+ T cells sorted from blood. The subset: CD45RA-negative fraction. The receptors shown here come from a woman aged 25 to 39 in good health.

Regarding this clone: Only one base separates this from a far larger clonotype, so it likely reflects a read error. This chain joins TRBV28 and TRBJ2-7; TRBD1 matches 8 bases. The CDR3 loop spans 18 amino acids. J gave up 2 bases and V 5 bases, and 17 bases lay outside the gene matches. The germline V gene encodes CDR1 MDHEN and CDR2 SYDVKM. For the CDR3, the DNA is TGTGCCAGCAGTAGACCGGGACAGGTTCCCTTATCGGCCTACGAGCAGTACTTC. Translated: CASSRPGQVPLSAYEQYF.

The gene calls are TRBV28 and TRBJ2-5, with TRBD1 identical over 10 bases. CDR1 and CDR2 from the germline V gene are MDHEN and SYDVKM. This CDR3 contains 15 residues. Trimming cost V 5 bases and J 5 bases; bases outside gene matches: 8. The CDR3 here is CASSIPGTGEETQYF. The CDR3 DNA reads as TGTGCCAGCAGTATACCCGGGACAGGGGAGGAGACCCAGTACTTC.

The rearrangement joins TRBV6-1 to TRBJ2-7; 10 bases are a match to TRBD2. Trimming at V came to 7 bases and at J to 4 bases, leaving 4 bases not matched to a gene. CDR1 is MNHNS and CDR2 is SASEGT in the germline V gene. The CDR3 is 13 amino acids. CDR3: CASTPSGSYEQYF. CDR3 in DNA: TGTGCCAGCACCCCTAGCGGGAGTTACGAGCAGTACTTC.

The chain joins TRBV6-1 to TRBJ2-7; D may be TRBD1 (6 bases). The CDR3 covers 17 residues. CDR1 is MNHNS, CDR2 SASEGT, per germline. Trimming took 0 bases from V and 7 from J, leaving 22 bases between them. CDR3 bases: TGTGCCAGCAGTGAAGCGAGGGACACCTGGAGCGCTACGGAGCAGTACTTC. Translating gives CASSEARDTWSATEQYF.

V and J are TRBV19 and TRBJ1-2; D gene unclear. Germline V lookup: CDR1 LNHDA, CDR2 SQIVND (reference sequence). Trimming pared 3 bases from V and 1 base from J, leaving 6 bases between. The CDR3 is made up of 13 amino acids. The DNA of the CDR3 is TGTGCCAGTAGTATGACTCGTAACTATGGCTACACCTTC. This translates into CASSMTRNYGYTF. Supplemented by reference TRBV19 and TRBJ1-2, the full variable domain reads DGGITQSPKYLFRKEGQNVTLSCEQNLNHDAMYWYRQDPGQGLRLIYYSQIVNDFQKGDIAEGYSVSREKKESFPLTVTSAQKNPTAFYLCASSMTRNYGYTFGSGTRLTVV.

There are a few counts of this clone. This chain uses TRBV28 with TRBJ2-2; D might be TRBD1 or TRBD2, each matching 5 bases. The V and J ends lost 5 bases and 4 bases respectively, with 14 bases between them. The CDR3 sequence is 15 residues long. Germline-derived CDR1 and CDR2 are MDHEN and SYDVKM. The CDR3 region is CASSPRTDSTGELFF. The DNA for the CDR3 is TGTGCCAGCAGTCCCCGGACTGACAGCACCGGGGAGCTGTTTTTT.

V and J are TRBV6-5 and TRBJ2-1; a weak D match, TRBD2 (5 bases). Germline V gene data show CDR1 as MNHEY and CDR2 as SVGAGI. This CDR3 spans 11 amino acids. The V end was cut by 5 bases, the J end by 6 bases, with 5 bases between. As DNA, the CDR3 is TGTGCCAGCAGTGGGAGCAATGAGCAGTTCTTC. Translation gives CASSGSNEQFF.

V gene TRBV7-2 combines with J gene TRBJ1-1; D is ambiguous. The CDR3 consists of 16 residues. Germline V gives CDR1 SGHTA, CDR2 FQGNSA. The V gene lost 4 bases and the J gene lost 0 bases, with 15 bases spanning the gap. CDR3 bases: TGTGCCAGCAGCTCGACGGGAAGTGTGATGAACACTGAAGCTTTCTTT. It specifies CASSSTGSVMNTEAFF.

V gene TRBV7-2 combines with J gene TRBJ2-2; D gene uncertain. The CDR3 contains 17 residues. V lost 3 bases and J lost 2, with 16 bases in between. Germline V lookup: CDR1 SGHTA, CDR2 FQGNSA. The CDR3 nucleotides read TGTGCCAGCAGCTTGACAAAGTTCGCACGAAACACCGGGGAGCTGTTTTTT. Residues: CASSLTKFARNTGELFF. The full variable domain, completed using reference TRBV7-2 and TRBJ2-2, is GAGVSQSPSNKVTEKGKDVELRCDPISGHTALYWYRQSLGQGLEFLIYFQGNSAPDKSGLPSDRFSAERTGGSVSTLTIQRTQQEDSAVYLCASSLTKFARNTGELFFGEGSRLTVL.

CDR3 residues: CASSSGGPGWQYF. In DNA form, the CDR3 reads TGTGCCAGCAGCTCAGGGGGGCCGGGTTGGCAGTACTTC. The rearrangement joins TRBV7-6 to TRBJ2-7, with TRBD1 as a possible D gene (7 bases). Germline V CDR1 and CDR2: SGHVS, FNYEAQ. CDR3 size: 13 residues. Trimming took 4 bases from V and 9 from J, leaving 16 bases between them.

On this clone itself: Within the sample, other DNA sequences also encode this same CDR3. V gene TRBV18 combines with J gene TRBJ2-7; D is undetermined. This CDR3 has 11 residues. Germline V gene sequence: CDR1 KGHSH, CDR2 LQKENI. Deletions cut 2 bases from V and 3 bases from J, with 2 bases between. This CDR3 reads CASSPGYEQYF. The DNA for the CDR3 is TGTGCCAGCTCACCAGGCTACGAGCAGTACTTC.

The chain carries TRBV28 and TRBJ2-3, with D hard to call. The CDR3 has 13 amino acids. V was clipped by 6 bases and J by 1 base, with 8 bases between them. Germline assignment: CDR1 MDHEN and CDR2 SYDVKM. The CDR3: CASRRMGTDTQYF. The CDR3 bases are TGTGCCAGCAGGCGGATGGGCACAGATACGCAGTATTTT.

In this sample, this clone turned up once. J is TRBJ2-2 and V is TRBV19, with 10 positions matching TRBD1. V lost 6 bases and J lost 6; bases outside the gene matches: 10. Germline V CDR1 and CDR2: LNHDA, SQIVND (reference sequence). This CDR3 contains 16 residues. The CDR3 DNA is TGTGCCAGTAGACAAGAGACAGGGGGCGCGTCCGGGGAGCTGTTTTTT. It translates to CASRQETGGASGELFF.

This clone was counted only a few times. This rearrangement joins TRBV27 to TRBJ2-7; possibly TRBD1 or TRBD2 for D (5 bases each). The CDR3 runs to 13 residues. Germline V CDR1 and CDR2: MNHEY, SMNVEV (reference sequence). V shed 8 bases and J shed 0 bases, with 11 bases lying between them. CDR3 in amino acids: CASGTLSSYEQYF. Here the CDR3 DNA reads TGTGCCAGCGGGACCCTGAGCTCCTACGAGCAGTACTTC.

The gene calls are TRBV4-2 and TRBJ2-3; TRBD2 aligns across 10 bases. The junction had 3 bases not matched to a gene; V was cut back by 2 bases and J by 1 base. This CDR3 contains 16 residues. The germline CDR1 and CDR2 sequences are LGHNA and YNFKEQ. The CDR3 loop reads CASSQYGTSGTDTQYF. CDR3 nucleotides: TGTGCCAGCAGCCAATACGGGACTAGCGGCACAGATACGCAGTATTTT.

This rearrangement joins TRBV18 to TRBJ2-1; 8 bases are a match to TRBD1. CDR1 KGHSH and CDR2 LQKENI come from the germline V gene. V shed 8 bases, J shed 2 bases, and the junction held 8 bases outside the gene matches. This CDR3 is built from 15 residues. This chain's CDR3 is CASPQDRVPYNEQFF. CDR3 in DNA: TGTGCCAGCCCGCAGGACAGGGTCCCCTACAATGAGCAGTTCTTC.

The sample holds many counts of this clone. The J gene is TRBJ2-7, the V gene TRBV7-3; 11 positions match TRBD2. The CDR3 extends over 15 amino acids. Germline assignment: CDR1 SGHTA and CDR2 FQGTGA. Trimming removed 5 bases from V and 5 bases from J; junction bases left unmatched: 8. The CDR3 DNA follows: TGTGCCAGCAGCCCACAACTAGCGGGAGCCCACGAGCAGTACTTC. Translating it yields CASSPQLAGAHEQYF.

V is TRBV10-1 and J is TRBJ1-1; perhaps TRBD1 as D (6 bases). Germline V lookup: CDR1 WNHNN, CDR2 SYGVQD (reference sequence). The CDR3 sequence is 16 residues long. Trimming removed 11 bases at V and 0 bases at J, with 22 bases between. The CDR3 region is CAVSDRSLLMNTEAFF. CDR3 nucleotide sequence: TGCGCCGTAAGCGACAGGAGCCTTTTAATGAACACTGAAGCTTTCTTT.